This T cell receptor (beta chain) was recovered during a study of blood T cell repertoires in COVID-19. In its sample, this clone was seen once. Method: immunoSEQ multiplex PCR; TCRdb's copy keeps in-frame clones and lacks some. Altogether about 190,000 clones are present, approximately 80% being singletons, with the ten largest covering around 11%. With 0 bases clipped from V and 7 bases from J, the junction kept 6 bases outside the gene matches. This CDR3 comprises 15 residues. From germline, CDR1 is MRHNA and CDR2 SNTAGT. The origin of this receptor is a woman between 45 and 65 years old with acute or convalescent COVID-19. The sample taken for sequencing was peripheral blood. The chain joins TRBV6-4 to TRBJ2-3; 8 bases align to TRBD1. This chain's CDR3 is CASSDSDRGWNTQYF. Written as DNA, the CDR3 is TGTGCCAGCAGTGACTCAGACAGGGGTTGGAATACGCAGTATTTT.